The table lists the clone carrying this TCR beta chain with a few counts. What it recognizes is unknown. The sample belongs to a study of T cell responses to AZD1222 COVID-19 vaccine. At the level of the study: Some second doses came at about 4 weeks and others at about 12 weeks; these were pooled.

Whole-study results and caveats: Only a handful of people who got AZD1222 tested seropositive at baseline. The study reported that nearly half of spike-specific TCRs target unmutated variant regions.

There are 15 residues in the CDR3. Per germline, CDR1 SGHTA and CDR2 FQGNSA. Trimming left V 1 base short and J 6 bases short, with 13 bases between. TCRdb keeps only in-frame clones here, not all; method: immunoSEQ multiplex PCR. Found here are roughly 120,000 clones, 80% to 85% of them singletons; the top ten hold approximately 9.4%. This chain uses TRBV7-2 with TRBJ2-1, with D perhaps TRBD2 (7 bases). The sample was peripheral blood, taken on day 0 of AZD1222 vaccination. The TCR comes from an adult in good health. CDR3 in DNA: TGTGCCAGCAGCTTAGGCGGGGGCCCCGGCAATGAGCAGTTCTTC. It codes for CASSLGGGPGNEQFF.